The next 31 T cell receptor beta chains were all read from a single sample in a study of T cell responses to AZD1222 COVID-19 vaccine. The method was immunoSEQ multiplex PCR; TCRdb's version includes in-frame clones alone and lacks a portion of them. The sample includes roughly 120,000 clones, around 92% of them seen just once. The sequencing here drew on peripheral blood, taken 28 days after the second AZD1222 dose. The receptors were sampled from an adult who received the AZD1222 COVID-19 vaccine.

CDR3 DNA sequence: TGTGCCAGCAGCGTAGCTTCGGGGGGCGGTGAAAAACTGTTTTTT. Translating gives CASSVASGGGEKLFF. The chain employs TRBV9 and TRBJ1-4; D might be TRBD1 (6 bases). The CDR3 runs 15 residues. Germline assignment: CDR1 SGDLS and CDR2 YYNGEE. V was shortened by 0 bases and J by 7 bases, with 13 bases between the two germline ends.

The genes are TRBV28 and TRBJ1-3; D may be TRBD1 (6 bases). The CDR3 length is 11 residues. CDR1 is MDHEN and CDR2 is SYDVKM in the germline V gene. Deletions cut 5 bases from V and 15 bases from J, with 14 bases between. In nucleotides, the CDR3 is TGTGCCAGCAGTAGGGACACCATTTCATATTTT. Translation: CASSRDTISYF.

Of note for this clone: A much larger clone lies one base from this, so it may be a read error. V is TRBV6-2 or TRBV6-3 and J is TRBJ2-2; D call uncertain. V was pared by 2 bases and J by 3 bases, with 4 bases between. The germline V gene encodes CDR1 MNHEY and CDR2 SVGEGT. The CDR3 spans 13 residues. The CDR3: CASSYRDTGELFF. DNA for the CDR3: TGTGCCAGCAGTTACAGGGACACCGGGGAGCTGTTTTTT.

The chain combines TRBV18 with TRBJ1-2; D ambiguous. Germline V gene data show CDR1 as KGHSH and CDR2 as LQKENI. Trimming removed 3 bases at V and 8 bases at J, with 16 bases between. The CDR3 loop spans 14 amino acids. Here the CDR3 reads CASSPNREGGGYTF. CDR3 DNA sequence: TGTGCCAGCTCACCCAATCGAGAGGGCGGCGGCTACACCTTC.

The chain uses TRBV6-6 and TRBJ1-2; 7 bases fit TRBD1. This CDR3 contains 16 residues. The V segment lost 3 bases and the J segment 5 bases; nucleotides outside the gene matches: 12. CDR1 is MNHNY, CDR2 SVGAGI, per germline (reference sequence). This CDR3 is CASSYFRQGRSYGYTF. The CDR3 bases are TGTGCCAGCAGTTATTTCCGACAGGGACGAAGTTATGGCTACACCTTC.

The J gene is TRBJ2-5, the V gene TRBV2; 12 bases match TRBD2. Germline lookup yields CDR1 SNHLY and CDR2 FYNNEI. Losses at the gene ends were 2 bases for V and 7 bases for J; bases not matched to a gene: 29. This CDR3 comprises 23 residues. DNA for the CDR3: TGTGCCAGCAGTGAAAACTTCTTGGAAAAGGGACTAGCGGGCACCTCCAAGAGATGGACCCAGTACTTC. This gives the protein CASSENFLEKGLAGTSKRWTQYF.

This clone was detected only once. The rearrangement joins TRBV19 to TRBJ1-5; 7 nucleotides match TRBD1. The CDR3 totals 24 residues. The ends lost 3 bases at V and 11 bases at J; junction bases unmatched: 40. Germline V gene data show CDR1 as LNHDA and CDR2 as SQIVND (reference sequence). Written as DNA, the CDR3 is TGTGCCAGTAGTATTCAGTCAAATTTGGGGACAGAACCGCAACCGCGTAGCGTAAATTGGGCCCAGCATTTT. This codes for CASSIQSNLGTEPQPRSVNWAQHF.

CDR3 in DNA: TGTGCCAGCAGCCAAGCCCCCGGCAGGGAAGAAAAACTGTTTTTT. This translates into CASSQAPGREEKLFF. J is TRBJ1-4 and V is TRBV4-2; D is possibly TRBD1 (5 bases). V was shortened by 1 base and J by 8 bases, with 14 bases between the two germline ends. The CDR3 totals 15 residues. Germline-derived CDR1 and CDR2 are LGHNA and YNFKEQ.

This chain links TRBV6-4 with TRBJ2-3; D not resolved. The CDR3 length is 14 residues. Trimming pared 2 bases from V and 0 bases from J, leaving 6 bases between. Germline CDR1 MRHNA, CDR2 SNTAGT. As DNA, the CDR3 is TGTGCCAGCAGTGACGGCGGAAGCACAGATACGCAGTATTTT. Protein product: CASSDGGSTDTQYF.

This clone occurred once. The genes are TRBV6-5 and TRBJ2-1; D ambiguous. CDR1 MNHEY and CDR2 SVGAGI come from the germline V gene. V was clipped by 7 bases and J by 0 bases, with 10 bases between them. The CDR3 consists of 14 residues. The CDR3 DNA is TGTGCCAGCACCGGGCCGATCTCCTACAATGAGCAGTTCTTC. It translates to CASTGPISYNEQFF.

The chain carries TRBV28 and TRBJ2-3, with 9 positions matching TRBD1. Germline assignment: CDR1 MDHEN and CDR2 SYDVKM. The CDR3 contains 15 residues. The V gene end was trimmed by 3 bases and the J gene end by 4 bases; junction bases not matched to a gene: 5. As DNA, the CDR3 is TGTGCCAGCAGTTTCCGGACAGGGGCTTCAGATACGCAGTATTTT. Translated: CASSFRTGASDTQYF.

The genes are TRBV11-2 and TRBJ2-7, with D hard to call. V lost 7 bases to trimming and J lost 2 bases, with 12 bases between them. Germline V gives CDR1 SGHAT, CDR2 FQNNGV. This CDR3 has 13 residues. The CDR3 loop is CASTKWGTYEQYF. CDR3 DNA: TGTGCCAGCACCAAATGGGGAACCTACGAGCAGTACTTC.

This clone was recorded only once. V usage is TRBV6-5 and J usage is TRBJ1-6; D is possibly TRBD1 (6 bases). Germline V gene lookup returns CDR1 MNHEY and CDR2 SVGAGI. This CDR3 comprises 13 residues. V was pared by 5 bases and J by 9 bases, with 11 bases between. In DNA, the CDR3 is TGTGCCAGCAGTCGGGAGACAGGTTCACCCCTCCACTTT. Amino acid sequence: CASSRETGSPLHF.

The chain uses TRBV6-5 and TRBJ2-5; TRBD1 agrees at 7 bases. CDR3 length: 14 residues. J was trimmed by 6 bases and V by 4 bases; bases with no gene match: 8. Germline V gives CDR1 MNHEY, CDR2 SVGAGI. Here the CDR3 DNA reads TGTGCCAGCAGTTCATCGACAGGGTTGAAGACCCAGTACTTC. This codes for CASSSSTGLKTQYF.

The CDR3 protein is CASSIVGSNQPQHF. DNA for the CDR3: TGTGCCAGTAGTATAGTGGGCAGCAATCAGCCCCAGCATTTT. The chain couples TRBV19 to TRBJ1-5; no reliable D call. This CDR3 is built from 14 residues. Trimming pared 1 base from V and 1 base from J, leaving 5 bases between. The V gene's germline CDR1 is LNHDA and CDR2 SQIVND (reference sequence).

V usage is TRBV19 and J usage is TRBJ2-7; 11 bases are shared with TRBD1. Germline V lookup: CDR1 LNHDA, CDR2 SQIVND (reference sequence). With V trimmed by 6 bases and J by 5 bases, 12 bases remained unmatched. The length of the CDR3 is 16 residues. CDR3 loop: CASSPQWDRGNHEQYF. The CDR3 DNA reads as TGTGCCAGTAGCCCACAGTGGGACAGGGGGAACCACGAGCAGTACTTC.

This sequence joins TRBV4-1 and TRBJ2-6; tentative D call: TRBD1 (6 bases). Germline V gene sequence: CDR1 MGHRA, CDR2 YSYEKL. Between the trimmed V and J ends, which lost 1 base and 0 bases, there was a span of 7 bases. This CDR3 spans 16 amino acids. The CDR3 DNA reads as TGCGCCAGCAGCCAAGTAGGGGGCTCTGGGGCCAACGTCCTGACTTTC. Translated: CASSQVGGSGANVLTF.

V gene TRBV6-5 combines with J gene TRBJ1-2; D is unclear. CDR3 size: 14 residues. Trimming removed 6 bases at V and 4 bases at J, with 15 bases between. Germline values: CDR1 MNHEY, CDR2 SVGAGI. The CDR3 is CASRTLADPYGYTF. The CDR3 DNA follows: TGTGCCAGCAGAACACTGGCTGACCCCTATGGCTACACCTTC.

V usage is TRBV4-1 and J usage is TRBJ2-4; possible D gene TRBD2, 6 bases. Germline CDR1 and CDR2: MGHRA and YSYEKL. V was pared by 0 bases and J by 0 bases, with 18 bases between. CDR3 length: 19 residues. The CDR3 coding sequence is TGCGCCAGCAGCCAAGACGGCGGGGCAGGTCCTTTAGCCAAAAACATTCAGTACTTC. It translates to CASSQDGGAGPLAKNIQYF.

This chain connects TRBV28 to TRBJ2-1; 10 bases fit TRBD2. CDR3 length equals 16 residues. Losses at the gene ends were 5 bases for V and 6 bases for J; bases not matched to a gene: 10. The germline CDR1 and CDR2 sequences are MDHEN and SYDVKM. CDR3 DNA: TGTGCCAGCAGTATCCTACTAGCGGGACGGCTCAATGAGCAGTTCTTC. It translates to CASSILLAGRLNEQFF.

This clone was picked up one time. The chain carries TRBV5-6 and TRBJ2-7, with TRBD1 as a possible D gene (5 bases). The CDR3 covers 12 residues. The V end lost 6 bases, the J end lost 1 base, and 8 bases lay between the germline ends. CDR1 is SGHDT, CDR2 YYEEEE, per germline. Here the CDR3 DNA reads TGTGCCAGCACAGGGCCATCCTACGAGCAGTACTTC. It is translated as CASTGPSYEQYF.

This chain uses TRBV15 with TRBJ2-1; D is uncertain. The CDR3 is 12 amino acids. The germline CDR1 and CDR2 sequences are LNHNV and YYDKDF (reference sequence). The V and J ends lost 0 bases and 10 bases respectively, with 7 bases between them. Here the CDR3 reads CATSRDSGEQFF. Written as DNA, the CDR3 is TGTGCCACCAGCAGAGATTCCGGGGAGCAGTTCTTC.

The V and J genes are TRBV5-1 and TRBJ2-3, with a possible D match to TRBD1 (6 bases). Trimming pared 3 bases from V and 1 base from J, leaving 18 bases between. The length of the CDR3 is 17 residues. Germline loops: CDR1 SGHRS, CDR2 YFSETQ. The CDR3, as DNA: TGCGCCAGCAGCTCGAAGTTACAGGGATCGGGCACAGATACGCAGTATTTT. It is translated as CASSSKLQGSGTDTQYF. Full variable domain (outside the CDR3, taken from reference TRBV5-1 and TRBJ2-3): KAGVTQTPRYLIKTRGQQVTLSCSPISGHRSVSWYQQTPGQGLQFLFEYFSETQRNKGNFPGRFSGRQFSNSRSEMNVSTLELGDSALYLCASSSKLQGSGTDTQYFGPGTRLTVL.

This clone has only one observation. This sequence joins TRBV28 and TRBJ1-2, with 9 bases fitting TRBD1. J was trimmed by 8 bases and V by 8 bases; bases with no gene match: 9. The CDR3 loop spans 13 amino acids. The germline V gene encodes CDR1 MDHEN and CDR2 SYDVKM. This CDR3 reads CASRLRDRDGYTF. The CDR3 DNA reads TGTGCCAGCCGACTAAGGGACAGGGACGGCTACACCTTC.

This chain uses TRBV4-1 with TRBJ2-1; 7 bases are a match to TRBD1. Germline V gene lookup returns CDR1 MGHRA and CDR2 YSYEKL. V lost 3 bases to trimming and J lost 1 base; unmatched junction nucleotides: 6. This CDR3 has 16 amino acids. CDR3 coding DNA: TGCGCCAGCAGCCAGGAGACAGGGATATCCTACAATGAGCAGTTCTTC. Protein product: CASSQETGISYNEQFF.

The chain carries TRBV11-3 and TRBJ2-1; TRBD2 matches at 8 bases. CDR3 length equals 16 residues. The germline V gene encodes CDR1 SGHNT and CDR2 YENEEA. Trimming at V came to 2 bases and at J to 9 bases, leaving 12 bases not matched to a gene. The CDR3 region is CASSLSYGRGYGEQFF. DNA for the CDR3: TGTGCCAGCAGCTTAAGTTACGGGAGGGGGTACGGTGAGCAGTTCTTC. Full variable domain (remainder filled in from reference TRBV11-3 and TRBJ2-1): EAGVVQSPRYKIIEKKQPVAFWCNPISGHNTLYWYLQNLGQGPELLIRYENEEAVDDSQLPKDRFSAERLKGVDSTLKIQPAELGDSAVYLCASSLSYGRGYGEQFFGPGTRLTVL.

This clone has more than one count but fewer than ten. The chain has TRBV19 and TRBJ1-3; D might be TRBD1 (6 bases). Trimming took 10 bases from V and 4 from J, leaving 17 bases between them. Germline lookup yields CDR1 LNHDA and CDR2 SQIVND (reference sequence). This CDR3 comprises 14 residues. Here the CDR3 reads CATGEGGAGNTIYF. The DNA for the CDR3 is TGTGCCACCGGCGAGGGGGGCGCGGGAAACACCATATATTTT. Full variable domain (remainder filled in from reference TRBV19 and TRBJ1-3): DGGITQSPKYLFRKEGQNVTLSCEQNLNHDAMYWYRQDPGQGLRLIYYSQIVNDFQKGDIAEGYSVSREKKESFPLTVTSAQKNPTAFYLCATGEGGAGNTIYFGEGSWLTVV.

The chain joins TRBV7-8 to TRBJ2-1; TRBD1 matches at 9 bases. The V segment lost 5 bases and the J segment 3 bases; nucleotides outside the gene matches: 5. Per germline, CDR1 SGHVS and CDR2 FQNEAQ. This CDR3 comprises 15 residues. CDR3: CASSSRTGDYNEQFF. As DNA, the CDR3 is TGTGCCAGCAGCAGCAGGACAGGGGACTACAATGAGCAGTTCTTC.

The rearrangement joins TRBV4-2 to TRBJ1-2, with unresolved D. The CDR3 is 15 amino acids. Per the germline V gene, CDR1 is LGHNA and CDR2 is YNFKEQ. V was trimmed by 1 base and J by 3 bases, leaving 12 bases between them. CDR3 in amino acids: CASSQVLPRDYGYTF. In DNA form, the CDR3 reads TGTGCCAGCAGCCAAGTGCTCCCTCGGGACTATGGCTACACCTTC.

The chain couples TRBV3-1 (or the pseudogene TRBV3-2) to TRBJ2-5; 9 bases line up with TRBD2. Germline lookup yields CDR1 LGHDT and CDR2 YNNKEL (reference sequence). J gave up 3 bases and V 5 bases, and 7 bases lay outside the gene matches. This CDR3 comprises 15 residues. CDR3 coding DNA: TGTGCCAGCAGCTCAGAGGGACTAGCAGAAGAGACCCAGTACTTC. As protein: CASSSEGLAEETQYF.

The chain carries TRBV7-2 and TRBJ2-7; 9 bases line up with TRBD1. Germline CDR1 and CDR2: SGHTA and FQGNSA. Trimming removed 0 bases from V and 4 bases from J; junction bases left unmatched: 10. The CDR3 contains 17 residues. The CDR3 reads CASSLAGSGTGLYEQYF. The CDR3 bases are TGTGCCAGCAGCTTAGCTGGGTCTGGGACAGGGTTGTACGAGCAGTACTTC.